The sequence of this T cell receptor beta chain was determined in a study of OX40 agonist ivuxolimab in advanced cancers. CDR1 is MNHEY, CDR2 SMNVEV, per germline (reference sequence). The CDR3 has 12 residues. V lost 5 bases to trimming and J lost 4 bases, with 5 bases between them. The study's findings and limits: Low levels of normalized T-cell clonal expansion also appeared in some nonresponders.

Repertoires were generated with immunoSEQ multiplex PCR, while TCRdb's copy carries only in-frame clones and drops some. This table holds fewer than 65,000 clones, approximately 89% found once. To note about this clone: What it binds is not known.

The chain carries TRBV27 and TRBJ2-2; D unresolved. The clonotype comes from an adult with an advanced solid tumor such as melanoma, head and neck, liver or kidney cancer. Sequencing was performed on CD4+ or CD8+ T cells sorted from blood, taken in a trial of the OX40 agonist ivuxolimab. CDR3 residues: CASSLFTGELFF. Here the CDR3 DNA reads TGTGCCAGCAGTCTGTTCACCGGGGAGCTGTTTTTT.